This T cell receptor beta chain was captured by sequencing in a study of T-cell reconstitution after alpha-beta-depleted transplantation in children. Unique molecular identifiers were used in preparing the TCRbeta library. From the PCR reads, TCRdb called clonotypes with MiXCR, one entry per CDR3 protein. The sample lists 670,000 or so distinct CDR3 sequences; less than 15% were seen once. The CDR3 covers 15 residues. Trimming removed 3 bases from V and 8 bases from J, with 20 bases in between. CDR1 is DFQATT, CDR2 SNEGSKA, per germline (reference sequence). In its sample, this clonotype was seen many times.

The rearrangement joins TRBV20-1 to TRBJ2-1; D unclear. Source: PBMCs, taken before TCRalphabeta/CD19-depleted stem cell transplant. This TCR came from a girl aged 2 to 9 with congenital amegakaryocytic thrombocytopenia, due to receive a stem cell transplant. CDR3 region: CSASDSGRKRDEQFF. CDR3 nucleotide sequence: TGCAGTGCTAGCGACTCAGGACGGAAAAGGGATGAGCAGTTCTTC.